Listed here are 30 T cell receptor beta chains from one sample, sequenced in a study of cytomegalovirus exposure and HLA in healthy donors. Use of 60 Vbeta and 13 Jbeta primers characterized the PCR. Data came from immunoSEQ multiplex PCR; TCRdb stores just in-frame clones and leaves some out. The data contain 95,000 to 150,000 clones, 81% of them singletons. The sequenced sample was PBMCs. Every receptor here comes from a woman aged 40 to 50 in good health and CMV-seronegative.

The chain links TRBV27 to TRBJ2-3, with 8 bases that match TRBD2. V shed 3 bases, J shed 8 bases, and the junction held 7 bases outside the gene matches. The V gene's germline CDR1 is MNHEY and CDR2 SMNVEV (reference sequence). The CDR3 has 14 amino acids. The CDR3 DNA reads TGTGCCAGCAGTTTGGGGGCGGGGGGTTCTACGCAGTATTTT. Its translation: CASSLGAGGSTQYF.

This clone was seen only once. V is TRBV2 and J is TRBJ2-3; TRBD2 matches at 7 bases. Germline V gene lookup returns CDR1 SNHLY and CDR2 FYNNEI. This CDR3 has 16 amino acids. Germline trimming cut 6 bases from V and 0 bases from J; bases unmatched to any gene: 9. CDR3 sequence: CASRDLGGVSTDTQYF. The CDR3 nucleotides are TGTGCCAGCAGAGATTTGGGGGGGGTGAGCACAGATACGCAGTATTTT.

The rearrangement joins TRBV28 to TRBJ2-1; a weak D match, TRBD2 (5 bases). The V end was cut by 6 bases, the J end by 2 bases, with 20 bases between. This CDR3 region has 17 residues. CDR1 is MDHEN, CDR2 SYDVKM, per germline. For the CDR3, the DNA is TGTGCCAGCAGCAGCGGACCGACCGCGCTGGCCTACAATGAGCAGTTCTTC. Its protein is CASSSGPTALAYNEQFF.

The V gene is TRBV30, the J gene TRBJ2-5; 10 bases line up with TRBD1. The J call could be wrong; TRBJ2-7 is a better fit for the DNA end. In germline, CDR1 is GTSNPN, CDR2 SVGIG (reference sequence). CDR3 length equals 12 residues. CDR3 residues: CAWGQGGHEQYF. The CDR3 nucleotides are TGTGCCTGGGGACAGGGGGGTCACGAGCAGTACTTC.

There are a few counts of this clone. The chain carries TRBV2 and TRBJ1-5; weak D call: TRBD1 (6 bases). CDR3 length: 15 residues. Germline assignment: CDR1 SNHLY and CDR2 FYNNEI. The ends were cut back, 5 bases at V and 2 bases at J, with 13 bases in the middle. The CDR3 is CASSLQGRGNQPQHF. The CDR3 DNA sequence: TGTGCCAGCAGTCTCCAGGGGAGAGGCAATCAGCCCCAGCATTTT.

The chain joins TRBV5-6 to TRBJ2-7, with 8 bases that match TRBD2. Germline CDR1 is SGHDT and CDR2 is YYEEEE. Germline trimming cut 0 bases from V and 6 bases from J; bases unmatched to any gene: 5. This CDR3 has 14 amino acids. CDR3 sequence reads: CASSLVGSGVEQYF. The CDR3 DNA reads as TGTGCCAGCAGCTTGGTCGGTAGCGGGGTCGAGCAGTACTTC.

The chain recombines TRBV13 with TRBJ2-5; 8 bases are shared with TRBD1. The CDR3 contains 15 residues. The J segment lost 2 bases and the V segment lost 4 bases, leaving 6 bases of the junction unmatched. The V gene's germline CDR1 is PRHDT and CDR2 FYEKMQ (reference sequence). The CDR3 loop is CASSSWDRRQETQYF. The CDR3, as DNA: TGTGCCAGCAGCTCTTGGGACAGGCGTCAAGAGACCCAGTACTTC.

CDR3 region: CASSEQVNTEAFF. The CDR3 nucleotides are TGTGCCAGCAGCGAACAGGTAAACACTGAAGCTTTCTTT. V usage is TRBV2 and J usage is TRBJ1-1; a possible D gene is TRBD1 (5 bases). The CDR3 sequence is 13 residues long. Germline V CDR1 and CDR2: SNHLY, FYNNEI. V was pared by 6 bases and J by 2 bases, with 10 bases between.

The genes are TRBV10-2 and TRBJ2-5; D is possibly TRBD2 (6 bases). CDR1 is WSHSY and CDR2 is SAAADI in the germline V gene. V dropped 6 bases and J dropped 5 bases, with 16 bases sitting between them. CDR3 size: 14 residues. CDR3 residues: CASSGTQKRETQYF. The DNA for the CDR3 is TGCGCCAGCAGCGGGACTCAAAAGAGGGAGACCCAGTACTTC.

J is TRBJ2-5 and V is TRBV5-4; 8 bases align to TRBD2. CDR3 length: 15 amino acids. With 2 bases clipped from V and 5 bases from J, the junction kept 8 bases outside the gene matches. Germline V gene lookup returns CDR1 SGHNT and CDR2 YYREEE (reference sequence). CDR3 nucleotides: TGTGCCAGCAGCTTTGGCGGGGGGCCCCAGGAGACCCAGTACTTC. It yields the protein CASSFGGGPQETQYF.

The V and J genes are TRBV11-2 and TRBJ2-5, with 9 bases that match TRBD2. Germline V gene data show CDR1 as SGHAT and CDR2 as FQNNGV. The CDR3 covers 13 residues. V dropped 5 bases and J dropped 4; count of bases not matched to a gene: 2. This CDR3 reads CASSPAGGETQYF. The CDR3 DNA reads TGTGCCAGCAGCCCAGCGGGAGGAGAGACCCAGTACTTC.

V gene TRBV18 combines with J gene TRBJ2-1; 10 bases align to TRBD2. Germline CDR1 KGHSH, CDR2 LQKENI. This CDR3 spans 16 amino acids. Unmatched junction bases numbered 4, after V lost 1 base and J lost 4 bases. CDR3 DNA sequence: TGTGCCAGCTCACCACGGCTAGCGGGAGATTACAATGAGCAGTTCTTC. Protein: CASSPRLAGDYNEQFF.

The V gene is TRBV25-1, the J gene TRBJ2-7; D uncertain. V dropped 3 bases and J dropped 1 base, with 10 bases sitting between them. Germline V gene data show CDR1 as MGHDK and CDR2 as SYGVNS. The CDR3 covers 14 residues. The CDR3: CASSDPSRSYEQYF. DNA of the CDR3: TGTGCCAGCAGTGACCCTTCTCGTTCCTACGAGCAGTACTTC.

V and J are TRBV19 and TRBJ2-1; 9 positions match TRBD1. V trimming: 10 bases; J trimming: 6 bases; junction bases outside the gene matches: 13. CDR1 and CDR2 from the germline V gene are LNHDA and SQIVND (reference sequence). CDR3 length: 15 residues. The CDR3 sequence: CATFHSGQGVNEQFF. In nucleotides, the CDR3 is TGTGCCACTTTTCACTCGGGACAGGGAGTCAATGAGCAGTTCTTC.

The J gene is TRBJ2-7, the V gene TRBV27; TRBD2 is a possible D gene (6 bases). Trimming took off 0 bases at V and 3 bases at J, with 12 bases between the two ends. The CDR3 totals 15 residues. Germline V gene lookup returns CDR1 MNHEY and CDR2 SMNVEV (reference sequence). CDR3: CASSLSGGMNYEQYF. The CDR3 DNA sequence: TGTGCCAGCAGTTTATCAGGCGGGATGAACTACGAGCAGTACTTC.

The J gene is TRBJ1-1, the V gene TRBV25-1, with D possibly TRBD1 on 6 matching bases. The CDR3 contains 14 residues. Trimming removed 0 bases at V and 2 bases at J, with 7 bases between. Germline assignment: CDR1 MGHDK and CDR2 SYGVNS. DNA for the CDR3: TGTGCCAGCAGTGAATACAGGGGAAACACTGAAGCTTTCTTT. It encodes CASSEYRGNTEAFF. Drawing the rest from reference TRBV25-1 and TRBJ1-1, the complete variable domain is EADIYQTPRYLVIGTGKKITLECSQTMGHDKMYWYQQDPGMELHLIHYSYGVNSTEKGDLSSESTVSRIRTEHFPLTLESARPSHTSQYLCASSEYRGNTEAFFGQGTRLTVV.

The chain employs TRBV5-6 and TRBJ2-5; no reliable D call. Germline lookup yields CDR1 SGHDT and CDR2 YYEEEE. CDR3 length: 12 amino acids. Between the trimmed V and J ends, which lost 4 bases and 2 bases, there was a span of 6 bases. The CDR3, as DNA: TGTGCCAGCAGCCCCAGACAAGAGACCCAGTACTTC. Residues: CASSPRQETQYF.

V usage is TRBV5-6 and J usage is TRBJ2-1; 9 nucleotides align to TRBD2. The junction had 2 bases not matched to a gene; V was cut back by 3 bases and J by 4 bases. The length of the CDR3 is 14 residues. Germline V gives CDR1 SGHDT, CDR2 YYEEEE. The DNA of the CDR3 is TGTGCCAGCAGCTCGACTAGCGGATACAATGAGCAGTTCTTC. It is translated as CASSSTSGYNEQFF.

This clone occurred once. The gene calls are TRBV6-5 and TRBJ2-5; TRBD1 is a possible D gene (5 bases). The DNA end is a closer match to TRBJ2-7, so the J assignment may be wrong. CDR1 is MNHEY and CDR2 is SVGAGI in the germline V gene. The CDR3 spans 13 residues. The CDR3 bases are TGTGCCAGCAGTGGCGACAGCTCCTACGAGCAGTACTTC. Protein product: CASSGDSSYEQYF.

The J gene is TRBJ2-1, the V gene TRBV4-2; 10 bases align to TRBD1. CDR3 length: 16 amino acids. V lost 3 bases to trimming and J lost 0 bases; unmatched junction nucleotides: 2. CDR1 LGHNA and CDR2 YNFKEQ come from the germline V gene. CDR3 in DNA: TGTGCCAGCAGCCAGGACAGGGGGAGCTCCTACAATGAGCAGTTCTTC. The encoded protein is CASSQDRGSSYNEQFF.

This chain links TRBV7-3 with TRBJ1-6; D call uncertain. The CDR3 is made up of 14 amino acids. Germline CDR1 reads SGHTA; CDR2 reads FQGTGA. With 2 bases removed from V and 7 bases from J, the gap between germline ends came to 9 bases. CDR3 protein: CASSLHASNSPLHF. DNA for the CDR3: TGTGCCAGCAGCTTACACGCAAGCAATTCACCCCTCCACTTT. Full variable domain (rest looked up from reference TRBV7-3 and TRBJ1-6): GAGVSQTPSNKVTEKGKYVELRCDPISGHTALYWYRQSLGQGPEFLIYFQGTGAADDSGLPNDRFFAVRPEGSVSTLKIQRTERGDSAVYLCASSLHASNSPLHFGNGTRLTVT.

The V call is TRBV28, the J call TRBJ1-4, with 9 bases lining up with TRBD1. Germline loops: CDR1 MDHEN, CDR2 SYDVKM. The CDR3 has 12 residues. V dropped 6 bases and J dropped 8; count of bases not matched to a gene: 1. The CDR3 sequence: CASRGQGEKLFF. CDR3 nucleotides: TGTGCCAGCAGAGGACAGGGGGAAAAACTGTTTTTT. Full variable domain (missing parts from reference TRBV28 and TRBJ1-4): DVKVTQSSRYLVKRTGEKVFLECVQDMDHENMFWYRQDPGLGLRLIYFSYDVKMKEKGDIPEGYSVSREKKERFSLILESASTNQTSMYLCASRGQGEKLFFGSGTQLSVL.

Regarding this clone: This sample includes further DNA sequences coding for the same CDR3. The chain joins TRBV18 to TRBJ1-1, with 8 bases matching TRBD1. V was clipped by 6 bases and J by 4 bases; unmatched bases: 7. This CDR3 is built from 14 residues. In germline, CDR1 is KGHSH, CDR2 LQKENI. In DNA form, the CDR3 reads TGTGCCAGCTCGCCTGACAGGGGAGGCACTGAAGCTTTCTTT. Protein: CASSPDRGGTEAFF. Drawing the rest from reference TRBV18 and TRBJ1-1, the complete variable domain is NAGVMQNPRHLVRRRGQEARLRCSPMKGHSHVYWYRQLPEEGLKFMVYLQKENIIDESGMPKERFSAEFPKEGPSILRIQQVVRGDSAAYFCASSPDRGGTEAFFGQGTRLTVV.

CDR3 DNA: TGTGCCAGCTATGGCGGGGGGAACACAGATACGCAGTATTTT. Translation gives CASYGGGNTDTQYF. This rearrangement joins TRBV2 to TRBJ2-3; TRBD2 aligns across 8 bases. From germline, CDR1 is SNHLY and CDR2 FYNNEI. The junction had 6 bases not matched to a gene; V was cut back by 8 bases and J by 2 bases. The CDR3 contains 14 residues.

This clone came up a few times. CDR3 sequence: CAWMKTGRTEAFF. CDR3 DNA: TGTGCCTGGATGAAGACGGGGAGGACTGAAGCTTTCTTT. The chain is built from TRBV30 and TRBJ1-1, with D unclear. Trimming took off 4 bases at V and 5 bases at J, with 14 bases between the two ends. The CDR3 spans 13 residues. Germline CDR1 reads GTSNPN; CDR2 reads SVGIG (reference sequence).

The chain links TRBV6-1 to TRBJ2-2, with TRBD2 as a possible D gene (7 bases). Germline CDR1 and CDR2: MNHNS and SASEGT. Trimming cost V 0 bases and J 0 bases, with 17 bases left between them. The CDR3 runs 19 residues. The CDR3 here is CASSEAGGGHRPNTGELFF. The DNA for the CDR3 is TGTGCCAGCAGTGAAGCGGGGGGGGGACACCGACCGAACACCGGGGAGCTGTTTTTT.

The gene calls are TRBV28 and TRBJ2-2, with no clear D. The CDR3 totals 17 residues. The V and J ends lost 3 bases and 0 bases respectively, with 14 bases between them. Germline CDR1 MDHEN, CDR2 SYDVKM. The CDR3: CASSLQIWASNTGELFF. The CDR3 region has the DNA TGTGCCAGCAGTTTGCAGATATGGGCATCGAACACCGGGGAGCTGTTTTTT.

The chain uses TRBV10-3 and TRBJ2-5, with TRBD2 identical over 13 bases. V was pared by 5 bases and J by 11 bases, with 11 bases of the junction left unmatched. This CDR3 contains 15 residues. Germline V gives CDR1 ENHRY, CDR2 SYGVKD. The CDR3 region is CAISSLTSGRSEQYF. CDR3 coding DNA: TGTGCCATCAGTAGTCTGACTAGCGGGAGGAGTGAGCAGTACTTC.

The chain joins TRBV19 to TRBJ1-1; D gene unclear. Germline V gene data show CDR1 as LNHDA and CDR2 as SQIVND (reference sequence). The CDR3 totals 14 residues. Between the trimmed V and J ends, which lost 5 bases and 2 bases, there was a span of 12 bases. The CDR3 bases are TGTGCCAGTAGTGGGAGGGTAGGCAACACTGAAGCTTTCTTT. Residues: CASSGRVGNTEAFF.

The CDR3 region has the DNA TGTGCCAGCAGCTTTAGCAGGCGTATTGGGACAGGGGATTACAATGAGCAGTTCTTC. It specifies CASSFSRRIGTGDYNEQFF. The genes are TRBV5-8 and TRBJ2-1; 10 bases align to TRBD1. The V and J ends lost 2 bases and 4 bases, in that order; junction bases with no gene match: 15. This CDR3 is 19 amino acids long. CDR1 is SGHTS and CDR2 is YDEGEE in the germline V gene.